This is a list of T cell receptor beta chains from one sample in a study of beta chain features in type 1 diabetes. Libraries were prepared by immunoSEQ multiplex PCR; TCRdb keeps only in-frame clonotypes and omits some of them. The table lists 810,000 or so clones, about 17% of them singletons. Sequenced material: naive CD4+ T cells from blood. These receptors were taken from a woman aged 18-29 years in good health. Each CDR3 is given with its conserved first and last residue. Fields, in order: J gene, CDR3 length, clone size, V gene, CDR3 protein. Size is stated for part of the rows, as once, few or many counts, or as a class when the clone is expanded.

j_gene: TRBJ1-2
len: 14
abundance: -
v_gene: TRBV4-2
CDR3aa: CASSQVARLSGYTF

j_gene: TRBJ2-6
len: 14
abundance: -
v_gene: TRBV11-2
CDR3aa: CASSLVLWANVLTF

j_gene: TRBJ1-5
len: 15
abundance: few
v_gene: TRBV19
CDR3aa: CASSDAGQGTQPQHF

j_gene: TRBJ2-1
len: 16
abundance: -
v_gene: TRBV7-2
CDR3aa: CASSPQTGGSYNEQFF

j_gene: TRBJ2-7
len: 11
abundance: -
v_gene: TRBV29-1
CDR3aa: CSVESGFQQYF

j_gene: TRBJ1-5
len: 13
abundance: -
v_gene: TRBV28
CDR3aa: CASSLRIGQPQHF

j_gene: TRBJ2-2
len: 15
abundance: -
v_gene: TRBV10-3
CDR3aa: CAIGGRDRNTGELFF

j_gene: TRBJ2-1
len: 15
abundance: -
v_gene: TRBV7-2
CDR3aa: CASSSRDRVLGEQFF

j_gene: TRBJ2-1
len: 14
abundance: few
v_gene: TRBV5-6
CDR3aa: CASSPSGAYNEQFF

j_gene: TRBJ2-6
len: 20
abundance: few
v_gene: TRBV18
CDR3aa: CASSPRNWAGTLSGANVLTF

j_gene: TRBJ2-2
len: 15
abundance: few
v_gene: TRBV2
CDR3aa: CASSEGGYVTGELFF

j_gene: TRBJ1-4
len: 13
abundance: few
v_gene: TRBV7-6
CDR3aa: CASSLTVGEKLFF

j_gene: TRBJ1-2
len: 13
abundance: -
v_gene: TRBV7-9
CDR3aa: CASSLDMYHGYTF

j_gene: TRBJ2-5
len: 13
abundance: few
v_gene: TRBV7-2
CDR3aa: CASSFGPVATQYF

j_gene: TRBJ2-2
len: 17
abundance: -
v_gene: TRBV4-2
CDR3aa: CASSLTSGLSFTGELFF

j_gene: TRBJ2-5
len: 14
abundance: once
v_gene: TRBV11-1
CDR3aa: CASSGGRYQETQYF

j_gene: TRBJ1-2
len: 11
abundance: -
v_gene: TRBV20-1
CDR3aa: CSANPHRDYTF

j_gene: TRBJ2-1
len: 13
abundance: -
v_gene: TRBV25-1
CDR3aa: CASSEYGGNEQFF

j_gene: TRBJ1-2
len: 13
abundance: -
v_gene: TRBV7-9
CDR3aa: CASSRGTDYGYTF

j_gene: TRBJ2-2
len: 16
abundance: few
v_gene: TRBV5-1
CDR3aa: CASSLDRQGVAGELFF

j_gene: TRBJ2-1
len: 14
abundance: -
v_gene: TRBV18
CDR3aa: CASSPSGAYNEQFF

j_gene: TRBJ2-7
len: 13
abundance: few
v_gene: TRBV5-4
CDR3aa: CASSLGRDYEQYF

j_gene: TRBJ2-3
len: 16
abundance: -
v_gene: TRBV10-3
CDR3aa: CAISESGLAHTDTQYF

j_gene: TRBJ2-5
len: 15
abundance: few
v_gene: TRBV5-4
CDR3aa: CASSRGQTQQETQYF

j_gene: TRBJ2-3
len: 15
abundance: -
v_gene: TRBV28
CDR3aa: CASSPQGLRTDTQYF

j_gene: TRBJ2-5
len: 15
abundance: -
v_gene: TRBV4-1
CDR3aa: CASSPGQGARETQYF

j_gene: TRBJ1-1
len: 14
abundance: -
v_gene: TRBV10-3
CDR3aa: CAISEEGMNTEAFF

j_gene: TRBJ2-1
len: 15
abundance: -
v_gene: TRBV5-4
CDR3aa: CAGSGGLTAYNEQFF

j_gene: TRBJ2-3
len: 12
abundance: few
v_gene: TRBV5-5
CDR3aa: CASSPRGDTQYF

j_gene: TRBJ2-1
len: 18
abundance: few
v_gene: TRBV11-2
CDR3aa: CASSRTGTSGKFVNEQFF

j_gene: TRBJ1-5
len: 15
abundance: few
v_gene: TRBV2
CDR3aa: CASSAGTGSNQPQHF

j_gene: TRBJ2-7
len: 14
abundance: few
v_gene: TRBV28
CDR3aa: CASLDSSGSYEQYF

j_gene: TRBJ2-7
len: 15
abundance: few
v_gene: TRBV28
CDR3aa: CASSLWAGRSYEQYF

j_gene: TRBJ2-2
len: 13
abundance: few
v_gene: TRBV27
CDR3aa: CASSSTNTGELFF

j_gene: TRBJ2-2
len: 16
abundance: -
v_gene: TRBV18
CDR3aa: CASSPLAGGYTGELFF

j_gene: TRBJ2-1
len: 11
abundance: few
v_gene: TRBV20-1
CDR3aa: CSAREVSGRIF

j_gene: TRBJ1-4
len: 14
abundance: -
v_gene: TRBV7-9
CDR3aa: CASSLQGINEKLFF

j_gene: -
len: 16
abundance: -
v_gene: TRBV15
CDR3aa: CATSSRTRALPLLQYF

j_gene: TRBJ2-2
len: 13
abundance: few
v_gene: TRBV7-8
CDR3aa: CASRADYTGELFF

j_gene: TRBJ1-4
len: 12
abundance: -
v_gene: TRBV5-6
CDR3aa: CASSLGIEKLFF

j_gene: TRBJ1-3
len: 17
abundance: few
v_gene: TRBV13
CDR3aa: CASSPLARGPSGNTIYF

j_gene: TRBJ2-1
len: 15
abundance: few
v_gene: TRBV4-1
CDR3aa: CASSQVLAGYNEQFF

j_gene: TRBJ2-5
len: 18
abundance: few
v_gene: TRBV9
CDR3aa: CASSTVPVSWKVGETQYF

j_gene: TRBJ2-7
len: 15
abundance: few
v_gene: TRBV2
CDR3aa: CASSRLLASTYEQYF

j_gene: TRBJ1-2
len: 14
abundance: -
v_gene: TRBV27
CDR3aa: CASSWSREDYGYTF

j_gene: TRBJ1-2
len: 13
abundance: -
v_gene: TRBV7-2
CDR3aa: CASSTGRDYGYTF

j_gene: TRBJ2-7
len: 17
abundance: -
v_gene: TRBV18
CDR3aa: CASSPGLADARMGEQYF

j_gene: TRBJ2-4
len: 16
abundance: -
v_gene: TRBV4-2
CDR3aa: CASSQYWTAPKNIQYF

j_gene: TRBJ2-4
len: 16
abundance: -
v_gene: TRBV7-2
CDR3aa: CASSPQAGGAKNIQYF

j_gene: TRBJ2-1
len: 13
abundance: -
v_gene: TRBV2
CDR3aa: CASSEGLYNEQFF

j_gene: TRBJ2-1
len: 16
abundance: -
v_gene: TRBV7-9
CDR3aa: CASSFTGTSGAAEQFF

j_gene: TRBJ1-2
len: 14
abundance: -
v_gene: TRBV7-9
CDR3aa: CASSPQGASYGYTF

j_gene: TRBJ2-5
len: 13
abundance: few
v_gene: TRBV7-8
CDR3aa: CASRVAGGETQYF

j_gene: TRBJ2-1
len: 13
abundance: few
v_gene: TRBV27
CDR3aa: CASSLGGYNEQFF

j_gene: TRBJ2-5
len: 14
abundance: few
v_gene: TRBV28
CDR3aa: CASSSGQGRETQYF

j_gene: TRBJ1-1
len: 13
abundance: -
v_gene: TRBV27
CDR3aa: CASSFRGITEAFF

j_gene: TRBJ2-5
len: 16
abundance: -
v_gene: TRBV18
CDR3aa: CASSPFTSGKGETQYF

j_gene: TRBJ2-7
len: 18
abundance: -
v_gene: TRBV5-1
CDR3aa: CASSPQNLGGDTRVGQYF

j_gene: TRBJ2-1
len: 11
abundance: -
v_gene: TRBV6-5
CDR3aa: CASSKGGLWFF